This T cell receptor (beta chain) was retrieved from a study of blood T cells in healthy people across ages. Then a second PCR, running roughly 7 to 12 cycles, was carried out with a sample-barcoded 5' primer and a J-beta primer mix. Each CDR3 protein is one row after TCRdb ran MiXCR on the 5' RACE reads. The table has around 520,000 distinct CDR3 sequences, roughly a quarter seen once. There are a few counts of this clonotype. Looked up from germline, CDR1 is SEHNR and CDR2 is FQNEAQ (reference sequence). V was clipped by 5 bases and J by 10 bases; unmatched bases: 4. The CDR3 is made up of 12 amino acids. This sample also belongs to another study, concerning T cells of mothers and their children. From that report: When the second PCR was run, its M1S primer added sample barcodes and 2-4 random nucleotides.

This chain uses TRBV7-9 with TRBJ1-1, with 10 bases lining up with TRBD1. The sample taken for sequencing was blood. The sequence derives from a boy younger than 10 in good health. Here the CDR3 DNA reads TGTGCCAGCAGCGACAGGGGGCTCGGAGCTTTCTTT. This gives the protein CASSDRGLGAFF. Based on the CDR3 plus reference TRBV7-9 and TRBJ1-1, the full variable domain is DTGVSQNPRHKITKRGQNVTFRCDPISEHNRLYWYRQTLGQGPEFLTYFQNEAQLEKSRLLSDRFSAERPKGSFSTLEIQRTEQGDSAMYLCASSDRGLGAFFGQGTRLTVV.